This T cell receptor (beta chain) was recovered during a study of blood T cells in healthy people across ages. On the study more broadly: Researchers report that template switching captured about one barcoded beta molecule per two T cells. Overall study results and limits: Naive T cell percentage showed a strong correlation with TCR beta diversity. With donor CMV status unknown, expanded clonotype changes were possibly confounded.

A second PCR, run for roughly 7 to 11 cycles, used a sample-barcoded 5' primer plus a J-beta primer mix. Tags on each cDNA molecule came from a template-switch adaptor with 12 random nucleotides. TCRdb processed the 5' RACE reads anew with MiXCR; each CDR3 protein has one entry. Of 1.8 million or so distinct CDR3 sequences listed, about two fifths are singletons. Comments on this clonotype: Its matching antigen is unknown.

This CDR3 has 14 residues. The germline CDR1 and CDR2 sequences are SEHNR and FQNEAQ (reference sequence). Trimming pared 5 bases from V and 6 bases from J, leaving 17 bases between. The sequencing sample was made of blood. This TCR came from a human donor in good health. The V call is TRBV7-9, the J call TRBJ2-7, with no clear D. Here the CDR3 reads CASSTWNSAGEQYF. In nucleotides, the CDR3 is TGTGCCAGCAGCACTTGGAATTCGGCAGGCGAGCAGTACTTC.